This TCR beta chain was found in a study of T cell responses to AZD1222 COVID-19 vaccine. This table comes from immunoSEQ multiplex PCR, and its TCRdb copy is limited to in-frame clones, with some not included. The sample carries some 87,000 clones, around 90% recorded once. Trimming stripped 4 bases from V and 2 bases from J, with 7 bases between. CDR1 and CDR2 from the germline V gene are SQVTM and ANQGSEA. The CDR3 runs 12 residues. This clonotype was obtained from an adult in good health. The source material was peripheral blood, sampled on day 0 of MenACWY control vaccination. V usage is TRBV29-1 and J usage is TRBJ2-3; no clear D gene. In nucleotides, the CDR3 is TGCAGCGTTGCGCCTAACACAGATACGCAGTATTTT. It codes for CSVAPNTDTQYF.